Presented here are 6 T cell receptor beta chains from one specimen sequenced in a study of T cells after yellow fever vaccination. TCRdb reprocessed the 5' RACE reads with MiXCR, giving one entry per CDR3 protein. The sample includes over 250,000 distinct CDR3 sequences, approximately 4% seen only once; the top ten take about 22%. Sequences were derived from PBMCs, sampled 5 days after the yellow fever booster vaccination. These receptors originate from a man aged 18 to 29 who received the YFV17D yellow fever vaccine.

This clonotype was detected a few times. J is TRBJ1-2 and V is TRBV5-1, with D perhaps TRBD1 (6 bases). Germline loops: CDR1 SGHRS, CDR2 YFSETQ. Deletions cut 0 bases from V and 8 bases from J, with 17 bases between. This CDR3 has 15 residues. This CDR3 is CASSLGQGPFGGYTF. In nucleotides, the CDR3 is TGCGCCAGCAGCTTGGGGCAGGGGCCGTTTGGGGGCTACACCTTC.

This clonotype was seen only a few times. The chain employs TRBV23-1 and TRBJ2-3, with 14 bases matching TRBD2. TRBV23-1 is marked as an open reading frame, function uncertain. This CDR3 is built from 20 residues. Losses at the gene ends were 0 bases for V and 2 bases for J; bases not matched to a gene: 10. CDR3 region: CASSQSRRLAGGRDTDTQYF. In DNA, the CDR3 is TGCGCCAGCAGTCAATCGAGGAGACTAGCGGGGGGGCGGGACACAGATACGCAGTATTTT.

A few counts support this clonotype. The chain employs TRBV14 and TRBJ1-2; D is unresolved. Germline V gene lookup returns CDR1 SGHDN and CDR2 FVKESK. This CDR3 comprises 11 residues. Trimming took 2 bases from V and 13 from J, leaving 11 bases between them. The CDR3 is CASSQLSLVTF. DNA of the CDR3: TGTGCCAGCAGCCAACTTTCACTCGTCACCTTC. Complete variable domain (other parts from reference TRBV14 and TRBJ1-2): EAGVTQFPSHSVIEKGQTVTLRCDPISGHDNLYWYRRVMGKEIKFLLHFVKESKQDESGMPNNRFLAERTGGTYSTLKVQPAELEDSGVYFCASSQLSLVTFGSGTRLTVV.

The V and J genes are TRBV12-3 or TRBV12-4 and TRBJ1-5, with D perhaps TRBD1 (6 bases). Trimming took off 5 bases at V and 6 bases at J, with 8 bases between the two ends. There are 12 residues in the CDR3. The DNA for the CDR3 is TGTGCCAGCAGTACAGGGTTTCAGCCCCAGCATTTT. As protein: CASSTGFQPQHF.

The sample holds a few counts of this clonotype. This chain uses TRBV5-1 with TRBJ2-5, with D perhaps matching TRBD2 (5 bases). The V end was cut by 2 bases, the J end by 2 bases, with 25 bases between. There are 19 residues in the CDR3. CDR1 SGHRS and CDR2 YFSETQ come from the germline V gene. The CDR3 DNA is TGCGCCAGCAGCTTCTCCCCACCTCAGCGTCGGGGTTGGCAAGAGACCCAGTACTTC. It is translated as CASSFSPPQRRGWQETQYF.

The chain is built from TRBV4-1 and TRBJ2-6; 8 nucleotides line up with TRBD1. J lost 0 bases, V lost 1 base, and 5 bases had no gene match. There are 18 residues in the CDR3. Per germline, CDR1 MGHRA and CDR2 YSYEKL. CDR3 sequence reads: CASSQVSRGLSGANVLTF. The CDR3 DNA reads TGCGCCAGCAGCCAAGTCTCCAGGGGGCTCTCTGGGGCCAACGTCCTGACTTTC.